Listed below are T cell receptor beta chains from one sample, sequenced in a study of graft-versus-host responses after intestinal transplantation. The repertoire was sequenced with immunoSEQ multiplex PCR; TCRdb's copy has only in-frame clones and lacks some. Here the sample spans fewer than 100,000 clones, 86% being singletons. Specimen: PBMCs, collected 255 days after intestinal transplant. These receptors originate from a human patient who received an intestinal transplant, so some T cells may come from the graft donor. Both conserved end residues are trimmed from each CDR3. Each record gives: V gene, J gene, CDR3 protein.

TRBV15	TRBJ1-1	ATSAQLNTEAF
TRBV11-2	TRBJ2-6	ASSFDRGQTGANVLT
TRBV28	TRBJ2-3	ASSLPTSGGTDTQY
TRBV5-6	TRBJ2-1	ASSNPLEQF
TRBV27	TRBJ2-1	ASSLAPYNEQF
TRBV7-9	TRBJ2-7	ASSLQGGDEQY
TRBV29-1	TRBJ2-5	SVLLALGGETQY
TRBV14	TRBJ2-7	ASSRDFYEQY
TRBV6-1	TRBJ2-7	ASRLGGSLYEQY
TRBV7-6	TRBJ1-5	ASSLSRNQPQH
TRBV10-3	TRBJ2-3	AISIAIDRAPTDTQY
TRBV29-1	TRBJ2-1	SVDLQDNEQF
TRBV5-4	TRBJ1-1	ASSFPGTRVEAF
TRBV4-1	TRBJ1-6	ASSQVGQGTPPLH
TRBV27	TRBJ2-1	ASSVSGPHNEQF
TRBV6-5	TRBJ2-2	ASSYWAGRTGELF
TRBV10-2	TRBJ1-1	ASSESRQGDPEAF
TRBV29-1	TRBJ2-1	SVEGGNEQF
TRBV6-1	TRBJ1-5	ASSQVGESQPQH
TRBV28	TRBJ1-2	ASSLGDSRSYGYT
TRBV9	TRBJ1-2	ASSGRASLPAGYT
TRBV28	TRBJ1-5	ASSLFPEPQH
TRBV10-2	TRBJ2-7	ASSEWAAPYEQY
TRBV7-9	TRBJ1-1	ASNTAQAPIVAF
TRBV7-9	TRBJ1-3	ASSPGGPGNTIY
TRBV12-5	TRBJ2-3	ASGLDGGPATRDTQY
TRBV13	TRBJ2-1	ASSPAGTGWDNEQF
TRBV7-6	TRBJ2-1	ASSPIEYNEQF
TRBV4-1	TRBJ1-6	ASSPGQGTNNSPLH
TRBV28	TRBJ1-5	ASSRGTAYSNQPQH
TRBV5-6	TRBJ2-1	ASSFTGGIYNEQF
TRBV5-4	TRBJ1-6	ASRTRGSSYNSPLH
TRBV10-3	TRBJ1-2	AISSSGDAGYT
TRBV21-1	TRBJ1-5	ATHARQPQH